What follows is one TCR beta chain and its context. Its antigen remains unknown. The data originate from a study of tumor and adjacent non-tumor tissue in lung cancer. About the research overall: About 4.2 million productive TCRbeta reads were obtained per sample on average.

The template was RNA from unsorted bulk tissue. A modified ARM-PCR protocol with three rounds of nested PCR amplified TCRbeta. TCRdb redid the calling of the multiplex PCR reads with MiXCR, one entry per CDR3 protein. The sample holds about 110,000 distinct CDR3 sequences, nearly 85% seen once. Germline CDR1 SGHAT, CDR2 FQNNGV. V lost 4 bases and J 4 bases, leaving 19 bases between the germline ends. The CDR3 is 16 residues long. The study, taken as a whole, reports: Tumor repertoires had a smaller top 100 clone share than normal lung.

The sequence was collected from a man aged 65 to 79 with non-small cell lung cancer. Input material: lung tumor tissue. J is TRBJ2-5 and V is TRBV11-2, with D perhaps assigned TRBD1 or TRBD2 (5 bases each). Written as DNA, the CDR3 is TGTGCCAGCAGCTCGGGGACCTCCCCAGAGCTAGAGACCCAGTACTTC. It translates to CASSSGTSPELETQYF.